This is a list of T cell receptor beta chains from one sample in a study of a mutant IDH1 vaccine in newly diagnosed glioma. Their target antigens are unknown. Sequencing used immunoSEQ multiplex PCR; TCRdb keeps in-frame clones, though not all of them. The profile shows roughly 60,000 clones, approximately 80% of them singletons. The specimen was PBMCs, collected from a glioma patient whose treatment included an IDH1 peptide vaccine. The receptors were sampled from a middle-aged man with glioma. Each CDR3 is given with its conserved first and last residue. Each record gives: J gene, V gene, D gene, clone size, CDR3 protein, CDR3 DNA. The D gene is left open where the match is weak. Rows give clone size only sometimes, using once, few, many, or a class for an expanded clone.

>TRBJ1-4|TRBV5-1|TRBD1|.
CASSLGGGSRVSNEKLFF
TGCGCCAGCAGCTTGGGAGGGGGCTCTCGAGTTTCGAATGAAAAACTGTTTTTT
>TRBJ1-1|TRBV6-1|.|.
CASSKNPGNTEAFF
TGTGCCAGCAGTAAGAATCCGGGTAACACTGAAGCTTTCTTT
>TRBJ1-1|TRBV29-1|TRBD1|.
CSVVGTGVLAEAFF
TGCAGCGTTGTTGGGACAGGGGTTCTGGCTGAAGCTTTCTTT
>TRBJ1-6|TRBV14|.|.
CASSRGRNSPLHF
TGTGCCAGCAGCCGCGGACGTAATTCACCCCTCCACTTT
>TRBJ2-7|TRBV27|.|.
CASSPRGWGEQYF
TGTGCCAGCAGTCCCAGGGGATGGGGGGAGCAGTACTTC
>TRBJ2-5|TRBV6-5|.|.
CASSYEGGGETQYF
TGTGCCAGCAGTTACGAGGGGGGGGGAGAGACCCAGTACTTC
>TRBJ1-2|TRBV10-3|.|.
CAISGVLYGYTF
TGTGCCATCAGTGGGGTCCTTTATGGCTACACCTTC
>TRBJ2-7|TRBV7-8|.|.
CASSLEVGEIYEQYF
TGTGCCAGCAGCTTAGAGGTTGGGGAGATCTACGAGCAGTACTTC
>TRBJ1-6|TRBV18|.|.
CASSPSPTLNSPLHF
TGTGCCAGCTCACCATCCCCTACGCTTAATTCACCCCTCCACTTT
>TRBJ2-1|TRBV6-5|.|.
CASMEGRRATNEQFF
TGTGCCAGCATGGAGGGCCGTAGGGCCACGAATGAGCAGTTCTTC
>TRBJ1-1|TRBV30|.|.
CAWKPQIITSTEAFF
TGTGCCTGGAAACCGCAGATAATAACCAGCACTGAAGCTTTCTTT
>TRBJ2-1|TRBV14|.|.
CASSQDLGQADEQFF
TGTGCCAGCAGCCAAGATTTAGGGCAAGCCGATGAGCAGTTCTTC
>TRBJ2-3|TRBV30|.|once
CAWLVSGSSGRQYF
TGTGCCTGGTTGGTTTCAGGGAGCTCGGGTAGGCAGTATTTT
>TRBJ2-7|TRBV5-4|TRBD1|.
CASSLIVGGDYEQYF
TGTGCCAGCAGCTTGATTGTAGGGGGCGACTACGAGCAGTACTTC
>TRBJ2-7|TRBV27|TRBD1|.
CASGTSNRGREQYF
TGTGCCAGCGGGACCTCGAACAGGGGGCGCGAGCAGTACTTC
>TRBJ2-1|TRBV29-1|.|.
CSVDGGTSYNEQFF
TGCAGCGTTGATGGGGGGACGTCCTACAATGAGCAGTTCTTC
>TRBJ1-2|TRBV27|.|.
CASSLFASTNYGYTF
TGTGCCAGCAGTTTATTCGCCAGTACTAACTATGGCTACACCTTC
>TRBJ2-2|TRBV30|TRBD1|.
CASKDRDGTGELFF
TGTGCCTCGAAAGACAGGGATGGCACCGGGGAGCTGTTTTTT
>TRBJ1-4|TRBV5-1|.|once
CASRGFQNEKLFF
TGCGCCAGCCGGGGATTCCAGAATGAAAAACTGTTTTTT
>TRBJ1-6|TRBV29-1|.|.
CSVGGGSPLHF
TGCAGCGTCGGGGGGGGTTCACCCCTCCACTTT
>TRBJ1-1|TRBV9|.|.
CASSVDGRNTEAFF
TGTGCCAGCAGCGTCGACGGGCGGAACACTGAAGCTTTCTTT
>TRBJ1-1|TRBV2|TRBD1|once
CASSAKDRRTEAFF
TGTGCCAGCAGTGCAAAGGACAGGCGAACTGAAGCTTTCTTT
>TRBJ1-1|TRBV18|.|.
CASSPDGGAKAFF
TGTGCCAGCTCACCTGACGGTGGAGCTAAAGCTTTCTTT
>TRBJ2-6|TRBV6-5|.|.
CASRSGESGANVLTF
TGTGCCAGCAGATCAGGGGAATCTGGGGCCAACGTCCTGACTTTC
>TRBJ1-1|TRBV18|.|.
CASSINRALNTEAFF
TGTGCCAGCTCAATTAACCGGGCTTTGAACACTGAAGCTTTCTTT
>TRBJ2-3|TRBV4-2|TRBD2|.
CASSQDGSGGGADTQYF
TGTGCCAGCAGCCAAGACGGTAGCGGGGGCGGAGCAGATACGCAGTATTTT
>TRBJ2-7|TRBV5-1|.|.
CASSLDTALYEQYF
TGCGCCAGCAGCTTGGATACCGCCCTTTACGAGCAGTACTTC
>TRBJ2-2|TRBV5-7|.|few
CASSLIAGPPGELFF
TGTGCCAGCAGCTTAATCGCGGGCCCCCCCGGGGAGCTGTTTTTT
>TRBJ1-2|TRBV19|.|.
CASKPGPIPYGYTF
TGTGCCAGTAAACCGGGTCCCATTCCCTATGGCTACACCTTC
>TRBJ1-4|TRBV4-1|.|.
CASSRTRGATNEKLFF
TGCGCCAGCAGCCGCACAAGGGGGGCAACTAATGAAAAACTGTTTTTT
>TRBJ1-2|TRBV5-1|.|.
CASSPELGGYTF
TGCGCCAGCAGCCCCGAGTTGGGCGGCTACACCTTC
>TRBJ2-2|TRBV7-3|.|.
CASSLMNTGELFF
TGTGCCAGCAGTCTCATGAACACCGGGGAGCTGTTTTTT
>TRBJ1-5|TRBV6-5|.|.
CASSRNWNQPQHF
TGTGCCAGCTCTAGGAATTGGAATCAGCCCCAGCATTTT
>TRBJ1-5|TRBV2|.|.
CASSEDTGTNQPQHF
TGTGCCAGCAGTGAAGATACCGGGACCAATCAGCCCCAGCATTTT
>TRBJ1-1|TRBV18|.|.
CASSSLGTEAFF
TGTGCCAGCTCAAGTTTGGGCACTGAAGCTTTCTTT
>TRBJ1-1|TRBV7-6|.|.
CASSLGEGNTEAFF
TGTGCCAGCAGCTTAGGGGAGGGTAACACTGAAGCTTTCTTT
>TRBJ2-7|TRBV18|.|few
CASSPPAGTYEQYF
TGTGCCAGCTCACCACCGGCAGGCACCTACGAGCAGTACTTC
>TRBJ1-3|TRBV5-3|TRBD1|.
CARSFGTGPGNTIYF
TGTGCCAGAAGCTTTGGGACAGGGCCTGGAAACACCATATATTTT
>TRBJ1-1|TRBV7-6|.|few
CASSLGGATEAFF
TGTGCCAGCAGCTTAGGAGGGGCCACTGAAGCTTTCTTT
>TRBJ2-2|TRBV14|.|.
CASSQYKGHTGELFF
TGTGCCAGCAGCCAATATAAGGGACATACCGGGGAGCTGTTTTTT
>TRBJ2-2|TRBV14|.|.
CASSPFRRNTGELFF
TGTGCCAGCAGCCCGTTCAGGAGAAACACCGGGGAGCTGTTTTTT
>TRBJ2-3|TRBV14|.|once
CASCATGWDTQYF
TGTGCCAGCTGTGCTACAGGGTGGGATACGCAGTATTTT
>TRBJ1-3|TRBV30|.|.
CAWSGGGGLNTIYF
TGTGCCTGGAGTGGAGGCGGGGGACTAAACACCATATATTTT
>TRBJ2-2|TRBV6-5|.|.
CASSYTSPNTGELFF
TGTGCCAGCAGTTATACCAGCCCAAACACCGGGGAGCTGTTTTTT
>TRBJ2-1|TRBV5-1|TRBD1|once
CASSAVSGGPGNEQFF
TGCGCCAGCAGCGCGGTCTCAGGGGGCCCAGGGAATGAGCAGTTCTTC
>TRBJ1-5|TRBV5-1|.|.
CASSLAGTGNQPQHF
TGCGCCAGCAGCTTAGCAGGCACAGGCAATCAGCCCCAGCATTTT
>TRBJ2-3|TRBV25-1|TRBD2|.
CASSELGTSADTQYF
TGTGCCAGCAGTGAATTGGGGACTAGCGCCGATACGCAGTATTTT
>TRBJ1-4|TRBV6-5|.|.
CASSQSGGGKEKLFF
TGTGCCAGCAGTCAGTCCGGGGGGGGAAAGGAAAAACTGTTTTTT
>TRBJ1-2|TRBV10-1|.|.
CASSENSGNGYTF
TGCGCCAGCAGTGAGAATTCCGGCAATGGCTACACCTTC
>TRBJ2-3|TRBV5-1|.|.
CASSLGGADTQYF
TGCGCCAGCAGCTTGGGGGGCGCAGATACGCAGTATTTT
>TRBJ1-5|TRBV19|TRBD1|.
CASSADRGPQHF
TGTGCCAGTAGTGCTGACAGGGGACCCCAGCATTTT
>TRBJ1-5|TRBV6-1|TRBD1|.
CASRTGGTGNQPQHF
TGTGCCAGCAGAACAGGGGGCACGGGCAATCAGCCCCAGCATTTT
>TRBJ1-1|TRBV30|.|.
CAWSRGQVPEAFF
TGTGCCTGGAGCAGGGGCCAGGTTCCGGAAGCTTTCTTT
>TRBJ2-5|TRBV5-1|.|once
CASRGTAEETQYF
TGCGCCAGCAGAGGGACGGCCGAAGAGACCCAGTACTTC
>TRBJ2-2|TRBV9|.|.
CASSGHLGKLFF
TGTGCCAGCAGCGGACACCTGGGGAAGCTGTTTTTT